These 26 T cell receptor beta chains originate from one sample sequenced in a study of CD8+CD57+ T cells in acquired aplastic anemia (dated by TCRdb to the late 2010s). TCRdb lists the instrument as Illumina HiSeq 2000. Genomic DNA served as template for TCR beta VDJ combination and CDR3 sequence profiling. TCRdb handled the public reads itself, with Q25 trimming in fastp and clone calling in MiXCR, and kept productive beta chains. CDR3 protein sequences are deduplicated, and each keeps its most common genes and DNA. Here the sample has about 210,000 distinct CDR3 sequences; over 60% occur a single time. Approximately 30% of the sample lies in the top ten. Sequencing input: sorted CD4+, CD8+, or CD8+CD57+ T cells (not recorded which) from PBMCs. The receptor source for this set is a human donor in good health.

Details on this clonotype: At one end, the junction sequence differs from germline, possibly due to a read error. V gene TRBV7-3 combines with J gene TRBJ1-2; D perhaps matches TRBD1 (5 bases). CDR3 size: 14 residues. In germline, CDR1 is SGHTA, CDR2 FQGTGA. The CDR3 region has the DNA TGTGCCAGCAGCCAAGCCCAGGGTTACTATGGCTGCACCTTC. It specifies CASSQAQGYYGCTF.

V usage is TRBV5-6 and J usage is TRBJ2-5, with TRBD2 as a possible D gene (6 bases). The CDR3 consists of 14 residues. Between the trimmed V and J ends, which lost 4 bases and 3 bases, there was a span of 13 bases. Germline V gene sequence: CDR1 SGHDT, CDR2 YYEEEE. The CDR3 spells CASSARDSKETQYF. The CDR3 coding sequence is TGTGCCAGCAGCGCCCGGGACTCGAAAGAGACCCAGTACTTC.

In its sample, this clonotype was seen many times. The V gene is TRBV6-2 or TRBV6-3, the J gene TRBJ2-7; 12 bases align to TRBD2. The CDR3 loop spans 15 amino acids. Losses at the gene ends were 6 bases for V and 1 base for J; bases not matched to a gene: 4. Per germline, CDR1 MNHEY and CDR2 SVGEGT. CDR3 in DNA: TGTGCCAGCAGGACCGGACTAGCGGGGTCCTACGAGCAGTACTTC. It specifies CASRTGLAGSYEQYF.

The chain recombines TRBV20-1 with TRBJ1-6, with TRBD1 as a possible D gene (5 bases). Trimming removed 3 bases at V and 4 bases at J, with 10 bases between. The CDR3 totals 14 residues. Per germline, CDR1 DFQATT and CDR2 SNEGSKA (reference sequence). CDR3 in amino acids: CSASPGRYNSPLHF. CDR3 nucleotides: TGCAGTGCTAGTCCGGGACGGTATAATTCACCCCTCCACTTT.

This chain uses TRBV6-1 with TRBJ2-2; 9 bases fit TRBD1. The V gene's germline CDR1 is MNHNS and CDR2 SASEGT. J gave up 7 bases and V 6 bases, and 9 bases lay outside the gene matches. The CDR3 runs 15 residues. In DNA form, the CDR3 reads TGTGCCAGCAGCAGGGGACAGGGAAGTAGCGGGGAGCTGTTTTTT. Its translation: CASSRGQGSSGELFF.

The chain uses TRBV2 and TRBJ2-5, with a tentative D call TRBD1 (6 bases). Trimming took 9 bases from V and 2 from J, leaving 13 bases between them. From germline, CDR1 is SNHLY and CDR2 FYNNEI. This CDR3 comprises 13 residues. Here the CDR3 DNA reads TGTGCCAGAGGATCACAGGGACAAGAGACCCAGTACTTC. It yields the protein CARGSQGQETQYF.

This sequence joins TRBV13 and TRBJ2-3; 11 nucleotides align to TRBD1. The germline V gene encodes CDR1 PRHDT and CDR2 FYEKMQ (reference sequence). The V gene end was trimmed by 3 bases and the J gene end by 4 bases; junction bases not matched to a gene: 0. This CDR3 contains 14 residues. The CDR3 coding sequence is TGTGCCAGCAGCTTGGGACAGGGGGCAGATACGCAGTATTTT. The encoded protein is CASSLGQGADTQYF.

This chain uses TRBV3-1 with TRBJ2-7, with TRBD2 matching over 7 bases. This CDR3 has 15 residues. Per germline, CDR1 LGHDT and CDR2 YNNKEL (reference sequence). Trimming took 1 base from V and 1 from J; bases not matched to a gene: 4. As DNA, the CDR3 is TGTGCCAGCAGCCAAGCTAGCGGTAAATCCTACGAGCAGTACTTC. Translated, it gives CASSQASGKSYEQYF.

The J gene is TRBJ1-2, the V gene TRBV9, with D unresolved. Trimming took off 0 bases at V and 5 bases at J, with 14 bases between the two ends. The CDR3 has 15 amino acids. The germline gives CDR1 SGDLS, CDR2 YYNGEE. CDR3 in DNA: TGTGCCAGCAGCGTAGCTACCGAGGCCAATTATGGCTACACCTTC. It encodes CASSVATEANYGYTF. Using reference TRBV9 and TRBJ1-2 for the parts outside the CDR3, the full variable domain is DSGVTQTPKHLITATGQRVTLRCSPRSGDLSVYWYQQSLDQGLQFLIQYYNGEERAKGNILERFSAQQFPDLHSELNLSSLELGDSALYFCASSVATEANYGYTFGSGTRLTVV.

To note about this clonotype: One base away lies a much larger clone, so this may be a sequencing read error. The rearrangement joins TRBV7-8 to TRBJ1-2, with D hard to call. The CDR3 runs to 14 residues. Germline-derived CDR1 and CDR2 are SGHVS and FQNEAQ. In DNA, the CDR3 is TGCGCCAGCAGCCAAGAGCGGGAGTACTATGGCTACAACTTC. It specifies CASSQEREYYGYNF. Supplemented by reference TRBV7-8 and TRBJ1-2, the full variable domain reads GAGVSQSPRYKVAKRGQDVALRCDPISGHVSLFWYQQALGQGPEFLTYFQNEAQLDKSGLPSDRFFAERPEGSVSTLKIQRTQQEDSAVYLCASSQEREYYGYNFGSGTRLTVV.

J is TRBJ1-2 and V is TRBV19; tentative D call: TRBD1 (5 bases). Germline assignment: CDR1 LNHDA and CDR2 SQIVND (reference sequence). The CDR3 is 17 amino acids. V lost 7 bases, J lost 2 bases, and 23 bases lay in between. DNA of the CDR3: TGTGCCAGTAACCTGGTGGGAGGGGCCGTGAGGAACTATGGCTACACCTTC. This encodes CASNLVGGAVRNYGYTF. The whole variable domain, filled in from reference TRBV19 and TRBJ1-2, reads DGGITQSPKYLFRKEGQNVTLSCEQNLNHDAMYWYRQDPGQGLRLIYYSQIVNDFQKGDIAEGYSVSREKKESFPLTVTSAQKNPTAFYLCASNLVGGAVRNYGYTFGSGTRLTVV.

J is TRBJ1-1 and V is TRBV9; TRBD1 might be the D (5 bases). Trimming removed 0 bases at V and 11 bases at J, with 14 bases between. From germline, CDR1 is SGDLS and CDR2 YYNGEE. CDR3 length: 13 residues. CDR3 region: CASSVGEGSSAFF. The CDR3, as DNA: TGTGCCAGCAGCGTAGGAGAGGGGTCTTCCGCTTTCTTT.

To note about this clonotype: The junction shows a germline mismatch at one end, possibly a read error. The chain uses TRBV20-1 and TRBJ1-1; TRBD1 matches 9 bases. Germline CDR1 is DFQATT and CDR2 is SNEGSKA (reference sequence). The CDR3 runs 13 residues. The CDR3 here is CSADTGGDTEALF. CDR3 coding DNA: TGCAGTGCTGATACAGGGGGCGACACTGAAGCTCTCTTT.

This clonotype was seen a few times. V gene TRBV7-8 combines with J gene TRBJ1-5; D remains unclear. CDR1 and CDR2 from the germline V gene are SGHVS and FQNEAQ. The CDR3 has 17 residues. V was clipped by 5 bases and J by 5 bases, with 22 bases between them. Here the CDR3 reads CASSDTGGGGAYQPQHF. In DNA form, the CDR3 reads TGTGCCAGCAGCGACACCGGTGGCGGCGGAGCCTATCAGCCCCAGCATTTT.

V is TRBV5-8 and J is TRBJ2-2; a weak D match, TRBD1 (6 bases). This CDR3 is 15 amino acids long. Trimming took 1 base from V and 1 from J, leaving 8 bases between them. From germline, CDR1 is SGHTS and CDR2 YDEGEE. The CDR3 loop reads CASSLTGRNTGELFF. The CDR3 DNA sequence: TGTGCCAGCAGCTTGACAGGGAGGAACACCGGGGAGCTGTTTTTT.

This clonotype was recorded at least ten times. The J gene is TRBJ2-3, the V gene TRBV2; 7 bases fit TRBD2. This CDR3 region has 14 residues. Germline trimming cut 6 bases from V and 2 bases from J; bases unmatched to any gene: 5. The germline gives CDR1 SNHLY, CDR2 FYNNEI. Here the CDR3 reads CASRGGSPTDTQYF. The DNA for the CDR3 is TGTGCCAGCAGGGGCGGGAGCCCCACAGATACGCAGTATTTT.

The V call is TRBV7-2, the J call TRBJ2-7; tentatively, D is TRBD2 (5 bases). V was clipped by 1 base and J by 7 bases, with 11 bases between them. Germline values: CDR1 SGHTA, CDR2 FQGNSA. The CDR3 is 13 amino acids. In DNA, the CDR3 is TGTGCCAGCAGCTTAGGAAGGCCGGGGGAGCAGTACTTC. This encodes CASSLGRPGEQYF. The whole variable domain, filled in from reference TRBV7-2 and TRBJ2-7, reads GAGVSQSPSNKVTEKGKDVELRCDPISGHTALYWYRQSLGQGLEFLIYFQGNSAPDKSGLPSDRFSAERTGGSVSTLTIQRTQQEDSAVYLCASSLGRPGEQYFGPGTRLTVT.

CDR3 DNA sequence: TGTGCCCGAACGAGGACTAGCGGCTACAATGAGCAGTTCTTC. This gives the protein CARTRTSGYNEQFF. The J gene is TRBJ2-1, the V gene TRBV2; 10 nucleotides match TRBD2. With V trimmed by 11 bases and J by 3 bases, 7 bases remained unmatched. CDR1 and CDR2 (germline): SNHLY, FYNNEI. The CDR3 length is 14 residues.

Many counts were recorded for this clonotype. The V and J genes are TRBV11-2 and TRBJ2-5, with TRBD1 matching 12 bases. The CDR3 sequence is 16 residues long. Germline V gene lookup returns CDR1 SGHAT and CDR2 FQNNGV. Trimming at V came to 4 bases and at J to 10 bases, leaving 13 bases not matched to a gene. The CDR3: CASSSSRDRGRVGQYF. For the CDR3, the DNA is TGTGCCAGCAGCTCTTCCCGGGACAGGGGGCGCGTAGGCCAGTACTTC.

This clonotype was seen at least ten times. The V gene is TRBV6-5, the J gene TRBJ1-1; TRBD1 matches at 8 bases. The CDR3 is 14 residues long. J gave up 0 bases and V 4 bases, and 1 base lay outside the gene matches. Germline-derived CDR1 and CDR2 are MNHEY and SVGAGI. The CDR3 DNA reads as TGTGCCAGCAGTTCGACAGGGGTGAACACTGAAGCTTTCTTT. It yields the protein CASSSTGVNTEAFF.

This clonotype has at least ten counts. The chain combines TRBV6-5 with TRBJ1-1, with D uncertain. With 2 bases removed from V and 3 bases from J, the gap between germline ends came to 10 bases. Germline values: CDR1 MNHEY, CDR2 SVGAGI. The CDR3 is 14 amino acids. The CDR3 coding sequence is TGTGCCAGCAGTTACCAGTTGAAGCACACTGAAGCTTTCTTT. It translates to CASSYQLKHTEAFF.

This clonotype was recorded at least ten times. CDR3 region: CASSYQGSFGGYTF. DNA of the CDR3: TGTGCCAGCAGTTATCAGGGGTCCTTCGGGGGCTACACCTTC. This chain links TRBV6-5 with TRBJ1-2, with a tentative D call TRBD1 (6 bases). Trimming left V 3 bases short and J 8 bases short, with 16 bases between. Germline V gene data show CDR1 as MNHEY and CDR2 as SVGAGI. The CDR3 runs to 14 residues.

The chain recombines TRBV7-6 with TRBJ2-7; D call uncertain. This CDR3 has 14 amino acids. The germline gives CDR1 SGHVS, CDR2 FNYEAQ. The V end was cut by 0 bases, the J end by 1 base, with 7 bases between. CDR3 sequence reads: CASSLAAASYEQYF. CDR3 nucleotide sequence: TGTGCCAGCAGCTTAGCGGCCGCTTCCTACGAGCAGTACTTC.

V gene TRBV7-6 combines with J gene TRBJ1-1; TRBD1 is a possible D gene (6 bases). The CDR3 runs 11 residues. The V end lost 8 bases, the J end lost 2 bases, and 6 bases lay between the germline ends. Germline lookup yields CDR1 SGHVS and CDR2 FNYEAQ. In DNA form, the CDR3 reads TGTGCCAGCGGGACAAACACTGAAGCTTTCTTT. Translation gives CASGTNTEAFF. Filled out from reference TRBV7-6 and TRBJ1-1, the complete variable domain reads GAGVSQSPRYKVTKRGQDVALRCDPISGHVSLYWYRQALGQGPEFLTYFNYEAQQDKSGLPNDRFSAERPEGSISTLTIQRTEQRDSAMYRCASGTNTEAFFGQGTRLTVV.

This clonotype was counted at least ten times. The chain joins TRBV4-2 to TRBJ2-7, with 9 bases identical to TRBD2. The CDR3 totals 16 residues. Germline CDR1 LGHNA, CDR2 YNFKEQ. J gave up 2 bases and V 3 bases, and 8 bases lay outside the gene matches. CDR3 bases: TGTGCCAGCAGCCACGAGGGGCTAGCGGGGCCCTACGAGCAGTACTTC. This codes for CASSHEGLAGPYEQYF.

The V call is TRBV6-1, the J call TRBJ2-7; D is possibly TRBD1 or TRBD2 (5 bases each). The CDR3 runs 13 residues. Germline V gives CDR1 MNHNS, CDR2 SASEGT. Trimming removed 7 bases at V and 1 base at J, with 11 bases between. CDR3 DNA sequence: TGTGCCAGCACTTCCGGGGCATCCTACGAGCAGTACTTC. Its protein product is CASTSGASYEQYF.